The 19 T cell receptor beta chains below were found in one sample sequenced in a study of T cell changes during pregnancy in multiple sclerosis. The repertoire was sequenced with immunoSEQ multiplex PCR; TCRdb's copy has only in-frame clones and lacks some. The data contain 43,000 or so clones, roughly 90% of them singletons. The sequences come from peripheral blood, collected in the first trimester of pregnancy. The source is a female donor with multiple sclerosis, enrolled in a pregnancy study.

As regards this clone: Compared with germline, one end of the junction differs, possibly owing to a read error. The V call is TRBV7-7, the J call TRBJ2-1; TRBD2 matches 7 bases. Germline CDR1 is SSHAT and CDR2 is FNYEAQ (reference sequence). This CDR3 spans 17 amino acids. CDR3 sequence reads: CASSLPGRTSSYNEQFF. CDR3 in DNA: TGTGCTAGCAGCCTACCTGGACGGACTAGCTCCTACAATGAGCAGTTCTTC.

V is TRBV28 and J is TRBJ2-3, with unresolved D. The V end was cut by 2 bases, the J end by 0 bases, with 9 bases between. The CDR3 consists of 15 residues. The V gene's germline CDR1 is MDHEN and CDR2 SYDVKM. The CDR3 sequence: CASSLGSSSTDTQYF. The CDR3 region has the DNA TGTGCCAGCAGTTTAGGCAGTTCTAGCACAGATACGCAGTATTTT.

The chain joins TRBV14 to TRBJ1-4; D is possibly TRBD1 (6 bases). The CDR3 runs 20 residues. The germline CDR1 and CDR2 sequences are SGHDN and FVKESK. V dropped 3 bases and J dropped 3 bases, with 26 bases sitting between them. The CDR3 DNA sequence: TGTGCCAGCAGCCAGATCCGCTCTCCTCGGACAGCGACTTCTAATGAAAAACTGTTTTTT. Its translation is CASSQIRSPRTATSNEKLFF.

A single count supports this clone. V is TRBV18 and J is TRBJ2-3, with D maybe TRBD1 (6 bases). Germline CDR1 is KGHSH and CDR2 is LQKENI. The CDR3 spans 18 residues. The V gene lost 6 bases and the J gene lost 3 bases, with 25 bases spanning the gap. The CDR3 loop reads CASSRTRNQGRGTDTQYF. CDR3 DNA sequence: TGTGCCAGCTCTCGCACTCGGAATCAGGGAAGGGGGACAGATACGCAGTATTTT.

V is TRBV13 and J is TRBJ1-2; no clear D gene. Trimming took 3 bases from V and 9 from J, leaving 11 bases between them. The CDR3 extends over 12 amino acids. Germline CDR1 reads PRHDT; CDR2 reads FYEKMQ (reference sequence). The CDR3 bases are TGTGCCAGCAGCTTCGGGTTCGGAAGCTACACCTTC. Encoded protein: CASSFGFGSYTF. The full variable domain, with the rest looked up from reference TRBV13 and TRBJ1-2, is AAGVIQSPRHLIKEKRETATLKCYPIPRHDTVYWYQQGPGQDPQFLISFYEKMQSDKGSIPDRFSAQQFSDYHSELNMSSLELGDSALYFCASSFGFGSYTFGSGTRLTVV.

This chain uses TRBV6-6 with TRBJ2-1, with 7 bases aligning to TRBD1. J gave up 14 bases and V 0 bases, and 7 bases lay outside the gene matches. This CDR3 has 13 amino acids. CDR1 and CDR2 (germline): MNHNY, SVGAGI (reference sequence). This CDR3 is CASSYSTGTQKFF. The CDR3 DNA follows: TGTGCCAGCAGTTACTCGACAGGGACGCAGAAGTTCTTC.

The gene calls are TRBV9 and TRBJ2-1; D remains ambiguous. This CDR3 is built from 16 residues. Germline V gene sequence: CDR1 SGDLS, CDR2 YYNGEE. The germline V and J ends were trimmed by 4 bases and 1 base, with 15 bases remaining between them. The CDR3 DNA reads TGTGCCAGCAGCTCCCATCCCCGGGTGTCCTACAATGAGCAGTTCTTC. It translates to CASSSHPRVSYNEQFF.

The chain has TRBV7-9 and TRBJ1-1; 9 positions match TRBD1. From germline, CDR1 is SEHNR and CDR2 FQNEAQ (reference sequence). The trim removed 5 bases at V and 5 bases at J, leaving 12 bases unmatched. The CDR3 has 16 residues. CDR3 sequence reads: CASSPRGTGTRTEAFF. As DNA, the CDR3 is TGTGCCAGCAGCCCCCGAGGGACAGGGACAAGGACTGAAGCTTTCTTT. Full variable domain (missing parts from reference TRBV7-9 and TRBJ1-1): DTGVSQNPRHKITKRGQNVTFRCDPISEHNRLYWYRQTLGQGPEFLTYFQNEAQLEKSRLLSDRFSAERPKGSFSTLEIQRTEQGDSAMYLCASSPRGTGTRTEAFFGQGTRLTVV.

This rearrangement joins TRBV6-5 to TRBJ1-1, with D perhaps TRBD1 (5 bases). Germline V gives CDR1 MNHEY, CDR2 SVGAGI. The ends were cut back, 6 bases at V and 2 bases at J, with 7 bases in the middle. The CDR3 covers 12 residues. CDR3 residues: CASSQGNTEAFF. The CDR3 DNA follows: TGTGCCAGCAGCCAGGGTAACACTGAAGCTTTCTTT.

V and J are TRBV19 and TRBJ1-5; 7 bases match TRBD1. The CDR3 has 12 amino acids. Trimming cost V 8 bases and J 4 bases; bases outside gene matches: 2. Germline CDR1 LNHDA, CDR2 SQIVND (reference sequence). This chain's CDR3 is CASRDSNQPQHF. The CDR3 DNA sequence: TGTGCCAGTCGGGACAGTAATCAGCCCCAGCATTTT.

The chain employs TRBV11-2 and TRBJ2-2, with D tentatively TRBD1 (6 bases). The V and J ends lost 10 bases and 3 bases respectively, with 15 bases between them. Germline-derived CDR1 and CDR2 are SGHAT and FQNNGV. This CDR3 has 14 residues. In DNA form, the CDR3 reads TGTGCCACCCCCGTCCCAGGGGACACCGGGGAGCTGTTTTTT. This sequence encodes CATPVPGDTGELFF.

The chain has TRBV9 and TRBJ2-1; no clear D gene. Trimming left V 0 bases short and J 3 bases short, with 7 bases between. Germline V lookup: CDR1 SGDLS, CDR2 YYNGEE. The CDR3 extends over 14 amino acids. The CDR3 is CASSVGPGYNEQFF. As DNA, the CDR3 is TGTGCCAGCAGCGTAGGACCAGGCTACAATGAGCAGTTCTTC.

The J gene is TRBJ1-5, the V gene TRBV7-2; D gene ambiguous. In germline, CDR1 is SGHTA, CDR2 FQGNSA. The CDR3 consists of 17 residues. V was cut by 5 bases and J by 3 bases, with 20 bases left in between. Here the CDR3 DNA reads TGTGCCAGCAGCATATTTACTAGCGGGAGTTTCAATCAGCCCCAGCATTTT. As protein: CASSIFTSGSFNQPQHF.

This clone has a single count. The V gene is TRBV19, the J gene TRBJ2-3; 7 bases match TRBD1. V was pared by 6 bases and J by 2 bases, with 5 bases of the junction left unmatched. CDR1 is LNHDA and CDR2 is SQIVND in the germline V gene (reference sequence). This CDR3 has 14 residues. The CDR3: CASSADRTTDTQYF. The CDR3 DNA is TGTGCCAGTAGCGCGGACAGGACCACAGATACGCAGTATTTT.

The chain recombines TRBV7-3 with TRBJ1-1; 7 nucleotides line up with TRBD1. This CDR3 region has 13 residues. Germline V gives CDR1 SGHTA, CDR2 FQGTGA. J was trimmed by 9 bases and V by 5 bases; bases with no gene match: 9. CDR3 sequence (DNA): TGTGCCAGCAGCACCACCGACAGGGACAAAGCTTTCTTT. As protein: CASSTTDRDKAFF.

The chain recombines TRBV19 with TRBJ2-7; D might be TRBD1 (5 bases). The CDR3 has 13 amino acids. Trimming removed 5 bases from V and 2 bases from J, with 10 bases in between. Looked up from germline, CDR1 is LNHDA and CDR2 is SQIVND (reference sequence). The CDR3 nucleotides are TGTGCCAGTAGTGCCAGGGAAGCCTACGAGCAGTACTTC. It specifies CASSAREAYEQYF.

This chain links TRBV5-4 with TRBJ1-2, with TRBD1 as a possible D gene (5 bases). Germline CDR1 is SGHNT and CDR2 is YYREEE (reference sequence). Trimming left V 4 bases short and J 6 bases short, with 13 bases between. The CDR3 extends over 13 amino acids. The CDR3 DNA reads TGTGCCAGCAGCCCCGGCAGGGAACATGGCTACACCTTC. This gives the protein CASSPGREHGYTF.

The chain uses TRBV7-2 and TRBJ1-1, with a possible D match to TRBD1 (6 bases). The CDR3 spans 14 residues. From germline, CDR1 is SGHTA and CDR2 FQGNSA. Trimming cost V 5 bases and J 4 bases, with 14 bases left between them. The CDR3 DNA reads TGTGCCAGCAGCCTCGCAGGGGTGGGCACTGAAGCTTTCTTT. Translated: CASSLAGVGTEAFF.

The V gene is TRBV5-4, the J gene TRBJ2-6, with a weak D call TRBD1 (6 bases). Germline V CDR1 and CDR2: SGHNT, YYREEE (reference sequence). Trimming cost V 0 bases and J 2 bases, with 12 bases left between them. This CDR3 region has 17 residues. The DNA for the CDR3 is TGTGCCAGCAGCTTGGGACAGGCAAGGGCTGGGGCCAACGTCCTGACTTTC. Protein product: CASSLGQARAGANVLTF.